Below are 12 T cell receptor beta chains sequenced from a single sample in a study of cytomegalovirus exposure and HLA in healthy donors. Using immunoSEQ multiplex PCR, the repertoire was profiled, and TCRdb retains in-frame clones only, with some absent. The table lists roughly 80,000 clones, around 92% of them singletons, with roughly 0.65% in the top ten. The source material was PBMCs. Receptor source: a man between 18 and 29 years old in good health and CMV-seronegative.

The sample holds one count of this clone. The gene calls are TRBV18 and TRBJ2-7; TRBD2 matches at 9 bases. With V trimmed by 2 bases and J by 6 bases, 11 bases remained unmatched. CDR1 is KGHSH and CDR2 is LQKENI in the germline V gene. This CDR3 comprises 16 residues. The CDR3 is CASSPLSGGGAGEQYF. The DNA of the CDR3 is TGTGCCAGCTCACCATTGTCTGGCGGGGGGGCCGGCGAGCAGTACTTC.

The J gene is TRBJ1-1, the V gene TRBV5-6; TRBD1 matches at 9 bases. This CDR3 has 16 residues. CDR1 and CDR2 (germline): SGHDT, YYEEEE. The V and J ends lost 0 bases and 3 bases, in that order; junction bases with no gene match: 6. The CDR3 is CASSLDGQGRHTEAFF. The CDR3, as DNA: TGTGCCAGCAGCTTGGACGGACAGGGGCGTCACACTGAAGCTTTCTTT.

The DNA of the CDR3 is TGTGCCAGCAGCTTAAAGCGGCACGAGCAGTACTTC. It yields the protein CASSLKRHEQYF. This rearrangement joins TRBV11-1 to TRBJ2-7; D is possibly TRBD2 (5 bases). The CDR3 has 12 residues. V dropped 2 bases and J dropped 5 bases, with 7 bases sitting between them. The V gene's germline CDR1 is SGHAT and CDR2 FQDESV (reference sequence). Combining the CDR3 with reference TRBV11-1 and TRBJ2-7 gives the whole variable domain EAEVAQSPRYKITEKSQAVAFWCDPISGHATLYWYRQILGQGPELLVQFQDESVVDDSQLPKDRFSAERLKGVDSTLKIQPAELGDSAMYLCASSLKRHEQYFGPGTRLTVT.

This chain connects TRBV30 to TRBJ2-3, with D perhaps TRBD2 (5 bases). CDR3 length: 12 residues. Germline-derived CDR1 and CDR2 are GTSNPN and SVGIG (reference sequence). V lost 0 bases and J 5 bases, leaving 6 bases between the germline ends. The DNA for the CDR3 is TGTGCCTGGAGTGTAGGAGGAGATACGCAGTATTTT. As protein: CAWSVGGDTQYF.

The genes are TRBV5-6 and TRBJ1-5; 7 bases align to TRBD1. Germline V gene data show CDR1 as SGHDT and CDR2 as YYEEEE. J gave up 2 bases and V 4 bases, and 0 bases lay outside the gene matches. The CDR3 is 13 residues long. The chain's CDR3 is CASSQGGNQPQHF. CDR3 in DNA: TGTGCCAGCAGCCAGGGGGGCAATCAGCCCCAGCATTTT.

The chain couples TRBV7-3 to TRBJ2-5, with 11 bases fitting TRBD2. Germline CDR1 reads SGHTA; CDR2 reads FQGTGA. The length of the CDR3 is 17 residues. Unmatched junction bases numbered 7, after V lost 2 bases and J lost 2 bases. CDR3 sequence (DNA): TGTGCCAGCAGCTTAGGCTCGGGACTAGCGGTACAAGAGACCCAGTACTTC. Its translation: CASSLGSGLAVQETQYF.

The chain couples TRBV2 to TRBJ1-5; maybe TRBD1 (5 bases). The V end was cut by 4 bases, the J end by 6 bases, with 10 bases between. CDR1 is SNHLY and CDR2 is FYNNEI in the germline V gene. This CDR3 has 13 residues. DNA for the CDR3: TGTGCCAGCAGTGTTGCAGGGTTTCAGCCCCAGCATTTT. Its protein is CASSVAGFQPQHF.

This rearrangement joins TRBV5-1 to TRBJ1-3; 7 nucleotides align to TRBD1. The V gene end was trimmed by 0 bases and the J gene end by 4 bases; junction bases not matched to a gene: 4. Germline V gene data show CDR1 as SGHRS and CDR2 as YFSETQ. The CDR3 has 15 residues. CDR3 nucleotide sequence: TGCGCCAGCAGCTTGGTCGGGACAGCGGGAAACACCATATATTTT. It specifies CASSLVGTAGNTIYF.

This chain connects TRBV27 to TRBJ1-2, with D perhaps TRBD1 (5 bases). Germline V lookup: CDR1 MNHEY, CDR2 SMNVEV (reference sequence). This CDR3 comprises 16 residues. The V end lost 2 bases, the J end lost 4 bases, and 17 bases lay between the germline ends. CDR3 DNA: TGTGCCAGCAGTTTAAGTTCGGAGGGGTCCGGCTATGGCTACACCTTC. This translates into CASSLSSEGSGYGYTF.

The V and J genes are TRBV30 and TRBJ2-1; TRBD2 matches at 10 bases. Germline V lookup: CDR1 GTSNPN, CDR2 SVGIG (reference sequence). The CDR3 consists of 18 residues. Trimming at V came to 1 base and at J to 9 bases, leaving 18 bases not matched to a gene. CDR3 sequence reads: CAWSGSGGLAGVSGEQFF. The CDR3 coding sequence is TGTGCCTGGAGTGGGTCTGGGGGGCTAGCGGGAGTTTCGGGTGAGCAGTTCTTC.

V usage is TRBV7-9 and J usage is TRBJ1-1; 7 bases are shared with TRBD1. Germline V lookup: CDR1 SEHNR, CDR2 FQNEAQ (reference sequence). The V and J ends lost 4 bases and 8 bases, in that order; junction bases with no gene match: 13. The CDR3 has 15 residues. CDR3: CASSSPGGGSGEAFF. CDR3 coding DNA: TGTGCCAGCAGCTCCCCCGGAGGGGGCTCTGGCGAAGCTTTCTTT.

This chain links TRBV6-1 with TRBJ2-7; 10 bases are shared with TRBD1. V shed 4 bases and J 3 bases; nucleotides not matched to a gene: 3. This CDR3 has 14 amino acids. CDR1 and CDR2 from the germline V gene are MNHNS and SASEGT. The CDR3, as DNA: TGTGCCAGCAGTGCTTGGACAGGGGGCTACGAGCAGTACTTC. This gives the protein CASSAWTGGYEQYF.